The clone carrying this TCR beta chain was picked up many times. What it binds is unknown. The sample belongs to a study of T cells in Graves' hyperthyroidism and ophthalmopathy. The overall study: Pretreatment peripheral blood was obtained at initial diagnosis.

The germline gives CDR1 MDHEN, CDR2 SYDVKM. The length of the CDR3 is 18 residues. Trimming removed 3 bases from V and 2 bases from J; junction bases left unmatched: 9. The source material, RNA transcripts, was used to amplify TCR beta CDR3 regions. RT-PCR in the first round (using the HTBI primer set) targeted the TCR CDR3. TCRdb redid the calling of the multiplex PCR reads with MiXCR, one entry per CDR3 protein. The table shows 500,000 to 650,000 distinct CDR3 sequences, with approximately 17% occurring only once. Study conclusions and caveats: Most expanded thyroid clonotypes above 0.001 also appeared in blood.

Each diagnosis drew on symptoms, thyroxine, TRAb, thyroid ultrasound and orbital computed tomography findings. This chain connects TRBV28 to TRBJ2-1, with TRBD2 matching over 11 bases. This clonotype originated in a woman aged 18-30 years with Graves' ophthalmopathy. The source material was blood. CDR3 DNA sequence: TGTGCCAGCAGTTTTCTAACTAGCGGGAGTCAAACCTACAATGAGCAGTTCTTC. Translated: CASSFLTSGSQTYNEQFF.